What follows are 9 T cell receptor beta chains derived from one specimen sequenced in a study of shared clonotypes between healthy human individuals. Clones were read by immunoSEQ multiplex PCR, and TCRdb kept only the in-frame ones, dropping some. The data hold over 1.4 million clones, with approximately 96% observed a single time. Sequenced sample: naive CD4+ T cells sorted from blood. Subset defined: CD45RA+ positively selected. Receptors originate from a man aged 25 to 40 in good health.

V is TRBV9 and J is TRBJ2-1; D not resolved. Per the germline V gene, CDR1 is SGDLS and CDR2 is YYNGEE. V lost 3 bases, J lost 0 bases, and 10 bases lay in between. CDR3 size: 15 residues. CDR3 residues: CASSDSFLSYNEQFF. DNA of the CDR3: TGTGCCAGCAGCGATTCGTTCCTCTCCTACAATGAGCAGTTCTTC.

Only one count was recorded for this clone. The rearrangement joins TRBV9 to TRBJ1-5; no reliable D call. V was clipped by 3 bases and J by 1 base, with 11 bases between them. The CDR3 runs to 15 residues. CDR1 and CDR2 from the germline V gene are SGDLS and YYNGEE. The CDR3: CASSANGLSNQPQHF. CDR3 in DNA: TGTGCCAGCAGCGCCAACGGATTGAGCAATCAGCCCCAGCATTTT. Full variable domain (outside the CDR3, taken from reference TRBV9 and TRBJ1-5): DSGVTQTPKHLITATGQRVTLRCSPRSGDLSVYWYQQSLDQGLQFLIQYYNGEERAKGNILERFSAQQFPDLHSELNLSSLELGDSALYFCASSANGLSNQPQHFGDGTRLSIL.

V is TRBV18 and J is TRBJ2-1; 14 bases align to TRBD2. The CDR3 is 15 residues long. Losses at the gene ends were 8 bases for V and 7 bases for J; bases not matched to a gene: 7. Germline V gene lookup returns CDR1 KGHSH and CDR2 LQKENI. The CDR3 nucleotides are TGTGCCAGCGATACCGGGACTAGCGGGAGTAATGAGCAGTTCTTC. Translation: CASDTGTSGSNEQFF.

The chain has TRBV18 and TRBJ2-7; 10 bases align to TRBD2. Trimming cost V 3 bases and J 0 bases; bases outside gene matches: 8. CDR3 size: 17 residues. Germline loops: CDR1 KGHSH, CDR2 LQKENI. The CDR3: CASSPKTSGISSYEQYF. In DNA, the CDR3 is TGTGCCAGCTCACCGAAAACTAGCGGGATCAGCTCCTACGAGCAGTACTTC.

V gene TRBV6-5 combines with J gene TRBJ1-3; 8 positions match TRBD1. Trimming removed 2 bases from V and 1 base from J; junction bases left unmatched: 4. The CDR3 is made up of 16 amino acids. Germline CDR1 and CDR2: MNHEY and SVGAGI. DNA for the CDR3: TGTGCCAGCAGTTACGGCAGGGGGCAATCTGGAAACACCATATATTTT. It encodes CASSYGRGQSGNTIYF.

The gene calls are TRBV4-1 and TRBJ1-4; 7 bases map to TRBD1. Germline-derived CDR1 and CDR2 are MGHRA and YSYEKL. The CDR3 runs to 16 residues. The V and J ends lost 1 base and 7 bases, in that order; junction bases with no gene match: 9. For the CDR3, the DNA is TGCGCCAGCAGCCAAGGCCTCAGGGGGGTGGGTGAAAAACTGTTTTTT. Translation gives CASSQGLRGVGEKLFF.

The chain carries TRBV11-2 and TRBJ2-5, with 7 bases aligning to TRBD2. The CDR3 is made up of 13 amino acids. Unmatched junction bases numbered 8, after V lost 8 bases and J lost 5 bases. Germline CDR1 reads SGHAT; CDR2 reads FQNNGV. The DNA for the CDR3 is TGTGCCAGCGGAGGGAGGGCGGGGGAGACCCAGTACTTC. The encoded protein is CASGGRAGETQYF.

The chain combines TRBV5-5 with TRBJ2-7; 9 bases match TRBD1. The CDR3 contains 15 residues. In germline, CDR1 is SGHKS, CDR2 YYEKEE (reference sequence). Trimming removed 2 bases from V and 4 bases from J; junction bases left unmatched: 7. The CDR3 DNA reads as TGTGCCAGCAGCTTCGCCGGGACAGGGTTTTACGAGCAGTACTTC. This encodes CASSFAGTGFYEQYF.

This chain uses TRBV6-6 with TRBJ1-2, with D possibly matching TRBD1 (5 bases). Germline CDR1 is MNHNY and CDR2 is SVGAGI (reference sequence). Trimming shortened V by 8 bases and J by 1 base, and 14 bases separated the two germline ends. The CDR3 is 14 amino acids. The CDR3 loop is CASSRRGFNYGYTF. The DNA for the CDR3 is TGTGCCAGCTCCCGAAGGGGTTTTAACTATGGCTACACCTTC.